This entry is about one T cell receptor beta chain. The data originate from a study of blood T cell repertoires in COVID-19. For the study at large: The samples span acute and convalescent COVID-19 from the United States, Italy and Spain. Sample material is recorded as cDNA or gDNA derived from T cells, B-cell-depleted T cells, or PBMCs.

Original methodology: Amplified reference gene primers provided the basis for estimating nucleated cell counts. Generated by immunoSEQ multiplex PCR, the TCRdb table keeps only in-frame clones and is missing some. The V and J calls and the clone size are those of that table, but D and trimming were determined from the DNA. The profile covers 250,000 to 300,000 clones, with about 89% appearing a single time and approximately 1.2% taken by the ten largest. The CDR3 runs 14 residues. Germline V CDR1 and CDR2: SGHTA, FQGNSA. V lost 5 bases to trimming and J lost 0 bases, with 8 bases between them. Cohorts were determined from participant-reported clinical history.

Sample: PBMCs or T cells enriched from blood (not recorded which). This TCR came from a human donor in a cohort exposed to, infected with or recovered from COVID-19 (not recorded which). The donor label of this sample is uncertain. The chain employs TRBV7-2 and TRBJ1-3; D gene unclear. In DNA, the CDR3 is TGTGCCAGCAGCCCAAGCCTCTCTGGAAACACCATATATTTT. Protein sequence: CASSPSLSGNTIYF.